Included here is one TCR beta chain sequence, with context. The data derive from a study of T cell responses to AZD1222 COVID-19 vaccine. Here immunoSEQ multiplex PCR was the method, and the copy in TCRdb shows in-frame clones only, minus some. Of around 150,000 clones detected, around 90% appear once; the ten largest clones hold approximately 3.4%. V was clipped by 0 bases and J by 0 bases; unmatched bases: 8. The CDR3 extends over 18 amino acids. Germline V gene lookup returns CDR1 ENHRY and CDR2 SYGVKD. This sample comprised peripheral blood, obtained 28 days after the second AZD1222 dose. This chain links TRBV10-3 with TRBJ2-3, with 8 bases matching TRBD2. The receptor was isolated from an adult who received the AZD1222 COVID-19 vaccine. The CDR3 bases are TGTGCCATCAGTGAGTCGATGAGGGCGGGAGGAAGCACAGATACGCAGTATTTT. Translation: CAISESMRAGGSTDTQYF.